A single sample gave rise to the 28 T cell receptor beta chains below, sequenced in a study of T cell responses to AZD1222 COVID-19 vaccine. Assay used: immunoSEQ multiplex PCR; TCRdb lists only in-frame clones, some missing. The sample holds under 150,000 clones, 90% seen once. The specimen comprised peripheral blood, sampled on day 0 of AZD1222 vaccination. The source of these receptors is an adult in good health.

The V gene is TRBV27, the J gene TRBJ2-3, with D maybe TRBD2 (5 bases). Germline CDR1 MNHEY, CDR2 SMNVEV (reference sequence). Trimming shortened V by 6 bases and J by 3 bases, and 16 bases separated the two germline ends. The CDR3 is 15 amino acids. CDR3 protein: CASSPPLGSTDTQYF. Written as DNA, the CDR3 is TGTGCCAGCAGCCCACCGTTAGGGAGTACAGATACGCAGTATTTT.

This chain's CDR3 is CASSVVGTGRKRNQPQHF. As DNA, the CDR3 is TGTGCCAGCAGCGTAGTTGGGACAGGGAGGAAACGCAATCAGCCCCAGCATTTT. The chain employs TRBV9 and TRBJ1-5; the match to TRBD1 covers 9 bases. V dropped 0 bases and J dropped 2; count of bases not matched to a gene: 9. The V gene's germline CDR1 is SGDLS and CDR2 YYNGEE. CDR3 size: 18 residues.

The chain joins TRBV11-3 to TRBJ2-7, with a possible D match to TRBD1 (5 bases). The CDR3 spans 12 residues. Germline V gene sequence: CDR1 SGHNT, CDR2 YENEEA. V lost 3 bases to trimming and J lost 5 bases, with 8 bases between them. DNA of the CDR3: TGTGCCAGCAGCTTTCTCAGGGACGAGCAGTACTTC. Translating gives CASSFLRDEQYF.

Only one count was recorded for this clone. The CDR3: CASSFEYSNQPQHF. DNA of the CDR3: TGTGCCAGCAGTTTTGAATATAGCAATCAGCCCCAGCATTTT. This chain connects TRBV27 to TRBJ1-5; D uncertain. Germline values: CDR1 MNHEY, CDR2 SMNVEV (reference sequence). The CDR3 is 14 amino acids. V lost 3 bases and J lost 0, with 6 bases in between.

The chain has TRBV5-1 and TRBJ2-1, with 8 bases aligning to TRBD2. With V trimmed by 0 bases and J by 6 bases, 5 bases remained unmatched. There are 15 residues in the CDR3. Per the germline V gene, CDR1 is SGHRS and CDR2 is YFSETQ. CDR3: CASSLVLADLNEQFF. DNA of the CDR3: TGCGCCAGCAGCTTGGTACTAGCGGACCTCAATGAGCAGTTCTTC.

This clone was picked up a small number of times. This sequence joins TRBV7-3 and TRBJ1-6, with D unclear. Germline assignment: CDR1 SGHTA and CDR2 FQGTGA. Trimming pared 3 bases from V and 3 bases from J, leaving 6 bases between. This CDR3 contains 14 residues. This chain's CDR3 is CASSFDGYNSPLHF. The CDR3 coding sequence is TGTGCCAGCAGCTTTGACGGCTATAATTCACCCCTCCACTTT.

This clone was found once. The chain is built from TRBV3-1 (or the pseudogene TRBV3-2) and TRBJ1-1, with D tentatively TRBD1 (5 bases). Trimming left V 4 bases short and J 1 base short, with 7 bases between. This CDR3 has 13 residues. The V gene's germline CDR1 is LGHDT and CDR2 YNNKEL (reference sequence). Here the CDR3 reads CASSRRGNTEAFF. CDR3 coding DNA: TGTGCCAGCAGCCGGAGGGGGAACACTGAAGCTTTCTTT.

V and J are TRBV30 and TRBJ1-1; D is undetermined. This CDR3 comprises 12 residues. V lost 4 bases and J lost 6, with 12 bases in between. CDR1 and CDR2 from the germline V gene are GTSNPN and SVGIG (reference sequence). The CDR3 region is CAWTSIRSEAFF. The DNA of the CDR3 is TGTGCCTGGACCTCGATCCGGTCTGAAGCTTTCTTT.

Only one count was recorded for this clone. V and J are TRBV12-3 or TRBV12-4 and TRBJ1-2; 9 bases fit TRBD1. V was clipped by 4 bases and J by 5 bases; unmatched bases: 2. CDR3 length: 13 amino acids. The CDR3 is CASSYDRGYGYTF. The CDR3 nucleotides read TGTGCCAGCAGTTACGACAGGGGGTATGGCTACACCTTC.

The chain uses TRBV12-3 or TRBV12-4 and TRBJ1-4; TRBD1 matches 7 bases. V gave up 6 bases and J gave up 12 bases; unmatched junction bases: 7. This CDR3 is built from 12 residues. The CDR3 region is CASRDRAGELFF. CDR3 coding DNA: TGTGCCAGCAGAGACAGGGCGGGAGAACTGTTTTTT.

This clone was observed a single time. The chain uses TRBV6-2 or TRBV6-3 and TRBJ1-2; D call uncertain. Germline CDR1 and CDR2: MNHEY and SVGEGT. The germline V and J ends were trimmed by 3 bases and 0 bases, with 2 bases remaining between them. This CDR3 is built from 12 residues. The CDR3 loop is CASSYTNYGYTF. The CDR3 DNA sequence: TGTGCCAGCAGTTATACTAACTATGGCTACACCTTC.

A single count supports this clone. This sequence joins TRBV2 and TRBJ2-1; no reliable D call. The V gene lost 9 bases and the J gene lost 5 bases, with 14 bases spanning the gap. The V gene's germline CDR1 is SNHLY and CDR2 FYNNEI. The CDR3 sequence is 13 residues long. CDR3 coding DNA: TGTGCCAGATCGTATTTATCTAACAATGAGCAGTTCTTC. Amino acids: CARSYLSNNEQFF.

V and J are TRBV4-2 and TRBJ1-2, with a tentative D call TRBD1 (5 bases). Trimming shortened V by 0 bases and J by 2 bases, and 13 bases separated the two germline ends. This CDR3 is built from 16 residues. Germline V lookup: CDR1 LGHNA, CDR2 YNFKEQ. Here the CDR3 reads CASSQDKFAGNYGYTF. The CDR3 bases are TGTGCCAGCAGCCAAGATAAATTTGCAGGGAACTATGGCTACACCTTC.

The chain has TRBV9 and TRBJ1-6, with 7 bases aligning to TRBD1. Losses at the gene ends were 4 bases for V and 6 bases for J; bases not matched to a gene: 10. This CDR3 contains 16 residues. CDR1 SGDLS and CDR2 YYNGEE come from the germline V gene. The CDR3 DNA is TGTGCCAGCAGCCCATCAAACAGGGGACTTAATTCACCCCTCCACTTT. Its protein product is CASSPSNRGLNSPLHF.

This rearrangement joins TRBV3-1 (or the pseudogene TRBV3-2) to TRBJ1-2; a possible D gene is TRBD1 (5 bases). The V end lost 4 bases, the J end lost 4 bases, and 13 bases lay between the germline ends. Germline V CDR1 and CDR2: LGHDT, YNNKEL (reference sequence). The CDR3 runs to 14 residues. This CDR3 reads CASSPGQGTYGYTF. In DNA, the CDR3 is TGTGCCAGCAGCCCCGGGCAGGGAACCTATGGCTACACCTTC.

This clone was observed a few times. This chain uses TRBV27 with TRBJ1-4; D gene ambiguous. Germline loops: CDR1 MNHEY, CDR2 SMNVEV (reference sequence). Between the trimmed V and J ends, which lost 3 bases and 6 bases, there was a span of 11 bases. There are 14 residues in the CDR3. The CDR3 loop reads CASSLGNTDEKLFF. CDR3 bases: TGTGCCAGCAGTTTGGGTAACACGGATGAAAAACTGTTTTTT.

The chain couples TRBV6-2 or TRBV6-3 to TRBJ2-7; tentative D call: TRBD1 (6 bases). Germline loops: CDR1 MNHEY, CDR2 SVGEGT. The CDR3 is 14 residues long. V lost 2 bases and J lost 5, with 13 bases in between. The CDR3 here is CASSYRNRVHEQYF. The CDR3 coding sequence is TGTGCCAGCAGTTACAGGAACAGGGTCCACGAGCAGTACTTC.

The V and J genes are TRBV6-5 and TRBJ1-2, with TRBD1 identical over 7 bases. This CDR3 region has 14 residues. CDR1 and CDR2 (germline): MNHEY, SVGAGI. The V segment lost 6 bases and the J segment 7 bases; nucleotides outside the gene matches: 11. CDR3 DNA: TGTGCCAGCAGGATTCAGGGGGGGAGAGGTGGCTACACCTTC. Translation: CASRIQGGRGGYTF.

This clone was seen once. This chain links TRBV7-8 with TRBJ1-2; the match to TRBD1 covers 8 bases. The CDR3 spans 14 residues. Germline V gene sequence: CDR1 SGHVS, CDR2 FQNEAQ. J was trimmed by 4 bases and V by 2 bases; bases with no gene match: 3. CDR3 protein: CASSLNQGAYGYTF. The CDR3 bases are TGTGCCAGCAGCTTAAACCAGGGGGCCTATGGCTACACCTTC.

V usage is TRBV6-5 and J usage is TRBJ1-4; TRBD1 matches at 7 bases. The V gene end was trimmed by 7 bases and the J gene end by 0 bases; junction bases not matched to a gene: 5. The CDR3 loop spans 15 amino acids. Germline assignment: CDR1 MNHEY and CDR2 SVGAGI. The CDR3 region is CASTPRGATNEKLFF. CDR3 DNA sequence: TGTGCCAGCACGCCCAGGGGGGCAACTAATGAAAAACTGTTTTTT.

V and J are TRBV7-2 and TRBJ1-6; TRBD1 matches at 7 bases. The CDR3 contains 17 residues. Germline-derived CDR1 and CDR2 are SGHTA and FQGNSA. J gave up 6 bases and V 3 bases, and 11 bases lay outside the gene matches. The CDR3 coding sequence is TGTGCCAGCAGCTTGGGGGGACAGTCGACGCCTAATTCACCCCTCCACTTT. This codes for CASSLGGQSTPNSPLHF.

The V gene is TRBV6-1, the J gene TRBJ2-7, with TRBD2 as a possible D gene (6 bases). Germline loops: CDR1 MNHNS, CDR2 SASEGT. V lost 2 bases to trimming and J lost 2 bases, with 16 bases between them. This CDR3 is 16 amino acids long. CDR3 sequence reads: CASSETDGAGAYEQYF. In DNA, the CDR3 is TGTGCCAGCAGTGAAACCGACGGAGCGGGCGCCTACGAGCAGTACTTC.

The chain employs TRBV6-1 and TRBJ2-7, with D possibly matching TRBD2 (5 bases). Germline V gene sequence: CDR1 MNHNS, CDR2 SASEGT. V was trimmed by 3 bases and J by 3 bases, leaving 9 bases between them. The CDR3 consists of 13 residues. DNA of the CDR3: TGTGCCAGCAGTGAGGTCCGGGACTACGAGCAGTACTTC. Encoded protein: CASSEVRDYEQYF.

CDR3 coding DNA: TGTGCCAGCAGCTTAGAGGGAACCCGCACAGATACGCAGTATTTT. Its translation is CASSLEGTRTDTQYF. The rearrangement joins TRBV7-2 to TRBJ2-3, with unresolved D. Trimming cost V 1 base and J 1 base, with 9 bases left between them. The CDR3 is made up of 15 amino acids. CDR1 is SGHTA and CDR2 is FQGNSA in the germline V gene. The full variable domain, with the rest looked up from reference TRBV7-2 and TRBJ2-3, is GAGVSQSPSNKVTEKGKDVELRCDPISGHTALYWYRQSLGQGLEFLIYFQGNSAPDKSGLPSDRFSAERTGGSVSTLTIQRTQQEDSAVYLCASSLEGTRTDTQYFGPGTRLTVL.

V usage is TRBV7-9 and J usage is TRBJ2-1; no definite D call. CDR1 is SEHNR, CDR2 FQNEAQ, per germline (reference sequence). CDR3 size: 12 residues. V lost 2 bases, J lost 5 bases, and 4 bases lay in between. The CDR3 region is CASSLTHNEQFF. In DNA form, the CDR3 reads TGTGCCAGCAGCTTAACGCACAATGAGCAGTTCTTC.

V is TRBV6-1 and J is TRBJ2-1; 10 bases agree with TRBD1. The CDR3 length is 16 residues. Looked up from germline, CDR1 is MNHNS and CDR2 is SASEGT. Trimming cost V 4 bases and J 1 base; bases outside gene matches: 4. The CDR3 region is CASSAWTGGSYNEQFF. In DNA form, the CDR3 reads TGTGCCAGCAGTGCCTGGACAGGGGGATCCTACAATGAGCAGTTCTTC.

The rearrangement uses TRBV29-1 and TRBJ2-7; D is uncertain. Germline values: CDR1 SQVTM, CDR2 ANQGSEA. This CDR3 has 11 residues. The CDR3 bases are TGCAGTATTCAAGACTCCTACGAGCAGTACTTC. Translated: CSIQDSYEQYF.

The chain uses TRBV18 and TRBJ1-6; D is unclear. CDR1 and CDR2 (germline): KGHSH, LQKENI. The CDR3 has 14 residues. V was shortened by 3 bases and J by 9 bases, with 12 bases between the two germline ends. The CDR3 region has the DNA TGTGCCAGCTCACCCGGGCAAATTGGTTCACCCCTCCACTTT. It translates to CASSPGQIGSPLHF.